The T cell receptor beta chain described here comes from a study of cytomegalovirus exposure and HLA in healthy donors. CDR3 length: 13 amino acids. V was shortened by 5 bases and J by 6 bases, with 11 bases between the two germline ends. The V gene's germline CDR1 is SEHNR and CDR2 FQNEAQ (reference sequence). Amplification used 60 Vbeta primers and 13 Jbeta primers. The assay was immunoSEQ multiplex PCR, and TCRdb's table has in-frame clones only and misses some. The sample yields some 40,000 clones, around 82% seen once. The receptor was derived from a woman aged 18-35 years in good health and CMV-seropositive. Material for sequencing was PBMCs. The genes are TRBV7-9 and TRBJ2-1, with D perhaps TRBD1 (5 bases). DNA of the CDR3: TGTGCCAGCAGCGCCTCCGACAGCAATGAGCAGTTCTTC. Translating gives CASSASDSNEQFF.